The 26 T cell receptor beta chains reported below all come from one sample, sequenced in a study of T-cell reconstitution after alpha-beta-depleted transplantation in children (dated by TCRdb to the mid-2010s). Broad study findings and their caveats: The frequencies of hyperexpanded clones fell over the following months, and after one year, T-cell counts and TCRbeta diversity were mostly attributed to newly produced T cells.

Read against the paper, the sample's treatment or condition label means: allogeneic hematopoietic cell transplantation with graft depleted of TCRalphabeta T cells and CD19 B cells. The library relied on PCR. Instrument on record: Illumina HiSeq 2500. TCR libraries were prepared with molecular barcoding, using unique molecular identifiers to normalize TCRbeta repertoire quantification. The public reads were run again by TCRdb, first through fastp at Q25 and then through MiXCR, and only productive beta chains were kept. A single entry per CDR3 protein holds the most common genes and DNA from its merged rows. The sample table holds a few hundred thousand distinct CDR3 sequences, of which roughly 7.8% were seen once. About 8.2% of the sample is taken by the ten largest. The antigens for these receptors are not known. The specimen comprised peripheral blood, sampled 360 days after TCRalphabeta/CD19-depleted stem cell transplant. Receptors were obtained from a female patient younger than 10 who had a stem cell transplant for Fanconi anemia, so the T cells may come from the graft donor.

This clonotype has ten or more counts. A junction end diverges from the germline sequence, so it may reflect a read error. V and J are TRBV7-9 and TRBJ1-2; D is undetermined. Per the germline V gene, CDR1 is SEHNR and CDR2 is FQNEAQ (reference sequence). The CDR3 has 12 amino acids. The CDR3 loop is CASSLDNYGYTF. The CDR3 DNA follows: TGCGCCAGCAGCTTGGACAACTATGGCTACACCTTC. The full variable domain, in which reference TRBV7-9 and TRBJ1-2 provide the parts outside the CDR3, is DTGVSQNPRHKITKRGQNVTFRCDPISEHNRLYWYRQTLGQGPEFLTYFQNEAQLEKSRLLSDRFSAERPKGSFSTLEIQRTEQGDSAMYLCASSLDNYGYTFGSGTRLTVV.

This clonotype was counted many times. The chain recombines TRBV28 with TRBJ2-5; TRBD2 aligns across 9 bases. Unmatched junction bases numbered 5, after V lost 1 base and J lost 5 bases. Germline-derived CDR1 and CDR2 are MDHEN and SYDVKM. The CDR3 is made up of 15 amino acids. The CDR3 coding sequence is TGTGCCAGCAGTTTATTCGGACTAGCGCAGGAGACCCAGTACTTC. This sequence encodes CASSLFGLAQETQYF.

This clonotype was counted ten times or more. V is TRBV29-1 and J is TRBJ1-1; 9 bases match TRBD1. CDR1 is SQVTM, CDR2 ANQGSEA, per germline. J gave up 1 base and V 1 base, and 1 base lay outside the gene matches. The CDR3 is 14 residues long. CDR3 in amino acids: CSVEGGQGNTEAFF. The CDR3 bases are TGCAGCGTTGAAGGGGGACAGGGGAACACTGAAGCTTTCTTT.

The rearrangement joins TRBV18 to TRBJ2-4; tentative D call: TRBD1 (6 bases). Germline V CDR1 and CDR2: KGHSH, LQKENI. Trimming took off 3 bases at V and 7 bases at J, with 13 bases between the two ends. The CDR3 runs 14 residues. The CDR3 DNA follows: TGTGCCAGCTCACCTTATAGACAGGAGAACATTCAGTACTTC. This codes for CASSPYRQENIQYF.

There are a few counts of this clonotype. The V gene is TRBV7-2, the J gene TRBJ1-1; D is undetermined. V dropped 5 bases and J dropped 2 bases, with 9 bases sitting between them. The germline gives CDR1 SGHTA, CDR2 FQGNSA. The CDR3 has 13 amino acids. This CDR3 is CASSMGLNTEAFF. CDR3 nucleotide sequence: TGTGCCAGCAGCATGGGCCTAAACACTGAAGCTTTCTTT.

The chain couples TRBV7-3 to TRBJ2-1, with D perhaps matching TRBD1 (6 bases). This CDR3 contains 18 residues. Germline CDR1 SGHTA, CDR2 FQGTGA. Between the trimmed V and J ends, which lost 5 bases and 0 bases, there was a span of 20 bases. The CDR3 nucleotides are TGTGCCAGCAGCAGCGAGCCGGGACACGTTCGCTCCTACAATGAGCAGTTCTTC. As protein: CASSSEPGHVRSYNEQFF.

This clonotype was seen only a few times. CDR3 region: CASSPRQTHRGPGELFF. The DNA of the CDR3 is TGTGCCAGCAGCCCCCGGCAAACGCACAGGGGTCCCGGGGAGCTGTTTTTT. This chain links TRBV11-2 with TRBJ2-2; 7 bases match TRBD1. The V and J ends lost 5 bases and 6 bases, in that order; junction bases with no gene match: 15. The CDR3 spans 17 residues. Germline assignment: CDR1 SGHAT and CDR2 FQNNGV.

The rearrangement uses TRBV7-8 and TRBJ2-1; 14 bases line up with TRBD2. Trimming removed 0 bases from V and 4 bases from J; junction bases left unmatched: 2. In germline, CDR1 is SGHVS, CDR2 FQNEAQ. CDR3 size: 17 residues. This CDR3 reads CASSLARLAGGYNEQFF. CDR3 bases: TGTGCCAGCAGCTTAGCTAGACTAGCGGGGGGGTACAATGAGCAGTTCTTC. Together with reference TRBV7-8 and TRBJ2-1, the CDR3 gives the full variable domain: GAGVSQSPRYKVAKRGQDVALRCDPISGHVSLFWYQQALGQGPEFLTYFQNEAQLDKSGLPSDRFFAERPEGSVSTLKIQRTQQEDSAVYLCASSLARLAGGYNEQFFGPGTRLTVL.

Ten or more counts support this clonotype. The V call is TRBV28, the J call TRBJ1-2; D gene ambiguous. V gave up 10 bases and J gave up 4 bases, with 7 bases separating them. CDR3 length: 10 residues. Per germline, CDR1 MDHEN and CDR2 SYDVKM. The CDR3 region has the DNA TGTGCCACCTCCTTCTATGGCTACACCTTC. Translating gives CATSFYGYTF.

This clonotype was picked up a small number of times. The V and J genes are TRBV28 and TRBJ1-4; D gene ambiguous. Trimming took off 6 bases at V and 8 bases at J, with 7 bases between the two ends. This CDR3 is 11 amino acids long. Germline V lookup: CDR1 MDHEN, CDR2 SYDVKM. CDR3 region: CASSPLEKLFF. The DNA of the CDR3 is TGTGCCAGCAGCCCGCTCGAAAAACTGTTTTTT.

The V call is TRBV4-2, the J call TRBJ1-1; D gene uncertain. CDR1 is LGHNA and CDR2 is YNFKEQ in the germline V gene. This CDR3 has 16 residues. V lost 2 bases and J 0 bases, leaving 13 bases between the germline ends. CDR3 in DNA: TGTGCCAGCAGCCAAATGGGGAACATTTTGAACACTGAAGCTTTCTTT. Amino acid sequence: CASSQMGNILNTEAFF.

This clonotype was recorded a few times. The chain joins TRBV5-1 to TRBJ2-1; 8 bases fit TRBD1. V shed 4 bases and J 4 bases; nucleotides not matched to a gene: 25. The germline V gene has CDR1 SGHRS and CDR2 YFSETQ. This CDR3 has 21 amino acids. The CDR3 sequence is CASSLPFVGQGRPGTYNEQFF. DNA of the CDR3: TGCGCCAGCAGCCTTCCCTTTGTAGGACAGGGAAGGCCCGGAACATACAATGAGCAGTTCTTC.

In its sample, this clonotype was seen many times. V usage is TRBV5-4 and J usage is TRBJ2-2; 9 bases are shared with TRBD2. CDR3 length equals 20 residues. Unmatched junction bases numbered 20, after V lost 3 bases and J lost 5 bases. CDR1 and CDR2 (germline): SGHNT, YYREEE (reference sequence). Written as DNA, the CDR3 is TGTGCCAGCAGCTCGAGGCTCGAGGTACATAGCGGGAGTGTAACCGGGGAGCTGTTTTTT. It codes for CASSSRLEVHSGSVTGELFF.

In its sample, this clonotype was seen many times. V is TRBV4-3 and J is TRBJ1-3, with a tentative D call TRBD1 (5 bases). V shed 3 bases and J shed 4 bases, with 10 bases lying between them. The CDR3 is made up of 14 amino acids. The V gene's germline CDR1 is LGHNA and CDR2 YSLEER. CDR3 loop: CASSQSYRGNTIYF. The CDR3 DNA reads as TGCGCCAGCAGCCAGTCGTACAGGGGAAACACCATATATTTT.

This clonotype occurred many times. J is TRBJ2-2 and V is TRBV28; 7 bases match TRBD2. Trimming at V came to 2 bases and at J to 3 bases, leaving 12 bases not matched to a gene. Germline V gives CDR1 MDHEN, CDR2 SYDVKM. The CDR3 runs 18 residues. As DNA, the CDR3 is TGTGCCAGCAGTTTAATTGCCGTTCGCGGGAGCGACACCGGGGAGCTGTTTTTT. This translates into CASSLIAVRGSDTGELFF. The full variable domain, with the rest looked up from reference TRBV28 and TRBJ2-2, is DVKVTQSSRYLVKRTGEKVFLECVQDMDHENMFWYRQDPGLGLRLIYFSYDVKMKEKGDIPEGYSVSREKKERFSLILESASTNQTSMYLCASSLIAVRGSDTGELFFGEGSRLTVL.

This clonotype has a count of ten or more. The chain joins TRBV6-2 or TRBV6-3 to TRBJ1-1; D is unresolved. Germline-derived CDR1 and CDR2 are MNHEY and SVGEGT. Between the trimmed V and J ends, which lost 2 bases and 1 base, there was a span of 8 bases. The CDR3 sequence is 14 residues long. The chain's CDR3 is CASSYMMGNTEAFF. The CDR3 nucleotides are TGTGCCAGCAGTTACATGATGGGGAACACTGAAGCTTTCTTT.

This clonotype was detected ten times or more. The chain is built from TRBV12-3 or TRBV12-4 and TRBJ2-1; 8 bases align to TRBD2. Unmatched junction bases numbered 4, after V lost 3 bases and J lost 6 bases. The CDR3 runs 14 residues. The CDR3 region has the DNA TGTGCCAGCAGTTTTAGCGGGGAGTTCAATGAGCAGTTCTTC. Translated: CASSFSGEFNEQFF.

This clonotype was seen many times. CDR3 amino acids: CASSHIYEQYF. CDR3 coding DNA: TGTGCCAGCAGCCATATCTACGAGCAGTACTTC. The chain recombines TRBV3-1 with TRBJ2-7; no firm D call. Trimming removed 3 bases at V and 3 bases at J, with 3 bases between. CDR1 is LGHDT and CDR2 is YNNKEL in the germline V gene (reference sequence). This CDR3 has 11 amino acids.

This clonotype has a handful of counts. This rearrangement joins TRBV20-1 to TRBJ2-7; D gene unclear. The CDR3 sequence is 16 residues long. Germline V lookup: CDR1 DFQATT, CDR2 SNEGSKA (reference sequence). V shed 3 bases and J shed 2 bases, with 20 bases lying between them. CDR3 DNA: TGCAGTGCTAGTGATTTCTATACCCAGGTAGCCTACGAGCAGTACTTC. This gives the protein CSASDFYTQVAYEQYF.

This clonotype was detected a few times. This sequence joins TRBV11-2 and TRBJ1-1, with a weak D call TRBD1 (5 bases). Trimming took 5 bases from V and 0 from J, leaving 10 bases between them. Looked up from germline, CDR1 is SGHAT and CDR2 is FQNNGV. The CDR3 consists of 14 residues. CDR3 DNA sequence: TGTGCCAGCAGCCCCCGGGACTTGAACACTGAAGCTTTCTTT. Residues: CASSPRDLNTEAFF.

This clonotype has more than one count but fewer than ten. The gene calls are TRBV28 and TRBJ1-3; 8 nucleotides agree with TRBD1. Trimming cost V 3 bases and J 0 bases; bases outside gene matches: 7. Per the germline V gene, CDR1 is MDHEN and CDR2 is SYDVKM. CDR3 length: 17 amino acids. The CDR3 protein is CASSFTPDRASGNTIYF. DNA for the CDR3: TGTGCCAGCAGTTTCACCCCGGACAGGGCCTCTGGAAACACCATATATTTT.

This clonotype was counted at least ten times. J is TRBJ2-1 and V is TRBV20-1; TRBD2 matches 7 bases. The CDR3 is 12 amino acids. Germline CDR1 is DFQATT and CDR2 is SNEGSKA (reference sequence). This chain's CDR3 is CSESGVYNEQFF. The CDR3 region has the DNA TGCAGCGAGAGCGGGGTCTACAATGAGCAGTTCTTC.

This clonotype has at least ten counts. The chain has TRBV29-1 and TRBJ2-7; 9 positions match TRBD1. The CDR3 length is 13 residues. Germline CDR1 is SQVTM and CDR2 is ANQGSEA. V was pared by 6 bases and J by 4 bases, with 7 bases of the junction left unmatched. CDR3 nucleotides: TGCAGCGTGGCTAGGGACAGGGCTTACGAGCAGTACTTC. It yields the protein CSVARDRAYEQYF.

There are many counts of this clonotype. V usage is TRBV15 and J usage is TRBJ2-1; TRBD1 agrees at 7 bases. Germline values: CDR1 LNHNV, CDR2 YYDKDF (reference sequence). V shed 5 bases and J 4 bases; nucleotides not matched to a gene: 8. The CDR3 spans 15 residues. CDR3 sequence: CATSRQGEGYNEQFF. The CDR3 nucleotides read TGTGCCACCAGCCGACAGGGTGAAGGGTACAATGAGCAGTTCTTC.

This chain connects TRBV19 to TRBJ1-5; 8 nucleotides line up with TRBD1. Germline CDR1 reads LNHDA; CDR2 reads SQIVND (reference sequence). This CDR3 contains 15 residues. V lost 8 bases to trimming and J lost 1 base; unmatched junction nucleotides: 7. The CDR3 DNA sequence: TGTGCCAGTTCCACGGACAGGGCAAGCAATCAGCCCCAGCATTTT. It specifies CASSTDRASNQPQHF.

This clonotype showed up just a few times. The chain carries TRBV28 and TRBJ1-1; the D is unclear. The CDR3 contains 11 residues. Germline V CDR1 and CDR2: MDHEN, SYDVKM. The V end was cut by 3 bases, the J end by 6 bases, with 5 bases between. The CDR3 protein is CASSFTSEAFF. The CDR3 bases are TGTGCCAGCAGTTTCACCTCTGAAGCTTTCTTT.